This passage covers 31 T cell receptor beta chains from one sample sequenced in a study of CD8 T cells in ankylosing spondylitis. TCRdb reprocessed the 5' RACE reads via MiXCR and lists one record per CDR3 protein. The profile shows 300,000 to 400,000 distinct CDR3 sequences, 20% to 25% of them singletons. Sequencing was carried out using blood, either unsorted or a sorted T cell fraction (not recorded which). Receptor source: a male donor with ankylosing spondylitis or in good health (not recorded which).

The chain links TRBV20-1 to TRBJ1-2, with D unresolved. V dropped 0 bases and J dropped 1 base, with 15 bases sitting between them. The V gene's germline CDR1 is DFQATT and CDR2 SNEGSKA (reference sequence). The CDR3 consists of 16 residues. The CDR3 loop is CSARDLVGTDNYGYTF. The CDR3 DNA sequence: TGCAGTGCTAGAGATTTAGTCGGTACAGATAACTATGGCTACACCTTC.

The J gene is TRBJ2-7, the V gene TRBV2; D is uncertain. The CDR3 loop spans 11 amino acids. Between the trimmed V and J ends, which lost 8 bases and 3 bases, there was a span of 8 bases. In germline, CDR1 is SNHLY, CDR2 FYNNEI. The CDR3 protein is CASHGSYEQYF. CDR3 coding DNA: TGTGCCAGCCACGGTAGCTACGAGCAGTACTTC. Combining the CDR3 with reference TRBV2 and TRBJ2-7 gives the whole variable domain EPEVTQTPSHQVTQMGQEVILRCVPISNHLYFYWYRQILGQKVEFLVSFYNNEISEKSEIFDDQFSVERPDGSNFTLKIRSTKLEDSAMYFCASHGSYEQYFGPGTRLTVT.

This clonotype was picked up a small number of times. The V gene is TRBV9, the J gene TRBJ2-3; 12 bases map to TRBD2. This CDR3 is built from 16 residues. Looked up from germline, CDR1 is SGDLS and CDR2 is YYNGEE. V lost 4 bases, J lost 2 bases, and 5 bases stayed unmatched. The CDR3 is CASSIRTSGDTDTQYF. DNA of the CDR3: TGTGCCAGCAGCATCCGGACTAGCGGGGACACAGATACGCAGTATTTT.

This clonotype was picked up many times. V is TRBV9 and J is TRBJ2-1; TRBD2 matches 8 bases. The CDR3 runs 15 residues. The germline V gene encodes CDR1 SGDLS and CDR2 YYNGEE. Trimming at V came to 0 bases and at J to 6 bases, leaving 5 bases not matched to a gene. CDR3 amino acids: CASSVDGGAGNEQFF. In DNA form, the CDR3 reads TGTGCCAGCAGCGTAGACGGGGGGGCTGGCAATGAGCAGTTCTTC.

The chain carries TRBV25-1 and TRBJ1-1, with D perhaps matching TRBD1 (5 bases). Trimming removed 6 bases at V and 1 base at J, with 12 bases between. The CDR3 totals 14 residues. Germline CDR1 MGHDK, CDR2 SYGVNS. CDR3 nucleotide sequence: TGTGCCAGCAGCCCGGGACGGAAGAACACTGAAGCTTTCTTT. Translated, it gives CASSPGRKNTEAFF.

The chain couples TRBV20-1 to TRBJ2-3; the D gene could be TRBD1 or TRBD2 (6 bases each). Germline CDR1 DFQATT, CDR2 SNEGSKA (reference sequence). V lost 6 bases and J 4 bases, leaving 17 bases between the germline ends. CDR3 size: 14 residues. The CDR3 DNA reads as TGCAGTGCCCCCTACCCGGGGGCCCCAGATACGCAGTATTTT. This translates into CSAPYPGAPDTQYF.

The chain uses TRBV15 and TRBJ2-3; TRBD2 might be the D (7 bases). CDR1 and CDR2 (germline): LNHNV, YYDKDF (reference sequence). CDR3 length: 17 amino acids. Trimming pared 5 bases from V and 4 bases from J, leaving 22 bases between. This chain's CDR3 is CATSSRGADRESDTQYF. CDR3 in DNA: TGTGCCACCAGCTCTCGGGGGGCCGACCGGGAGTCAGATACGCAGTATTTT.

This clonotype was seen more than once but under ten times. The CDR3 coding sequence is TGCGCCAGCAGCCAAGGGACAGCCGGGCAGTACTTC. Translating gives CASSQGTAGQYF. The chain links TRBV5-1 to TRBJ2-7, with 7 bases aligning to TRBD1. The CDR3 consists of 12 residues. Germline CDR1 is SGHRS and CDR2 is YFSETQ. Trimming cost V 4 bases and J 9 bases; bases outside gene matches: 7.

The chain links TRBV20-1 to TRBJ2-2, with a tentative D call TRBD2 (6 bases). From germline, CDR1 is DFQATT and CDR2 SNEGSKA (reference sequence). This CDR3 is 15 amino acids long. Between the trimmed V and J ends, which lost 3 bases and 8 bases, there was a span of 19 bases. The CDR3 loop reads CSASPGASAPGELFF. CDR3 in DNA: TGCAGTGCTAGCCCTGGGGCTAGCGCCCCTGGGGAGCTGTTTTTT.

This clonotype was counted a few times. CDR3 coding DNA: TGTGCCAGCAGCTTATTTAGCGGGGCAGGGTACGAGCAGTACTTC. Protein: CASSLFSGAGYEQYF. The J gene is TRBJ2-7, the V gene TRBV11-2; 8 nucleotides align to TRBD2. CDR1 and CDR2 (germline): SGHAT, FQNNGV. The CDR3 is 15 amino acids. V lost 2 bases and J lost 4; bases outside the gene matches: 7.

This clonotype appeared a few times. This rearrangement joins TRBV12-3 or TRBV12-4 to TRBJ2-3; D is perhaps TRBD2 (6 bases). The CDR3 length is 15 residues. Trimming took 3 bases from V and 2 from J, leaving 12 bases between them. The CDR3 DNA reads as TGTGCCAGCAGTTTTGTCCTAGCGCCCACAGATACGCAGTATTTT. Protein: CASSFVLAPTDTQYF.

This clonotype was picked up a small number of times. The V and J genes are TRBV12-3 or TRBV12-4 and TRBJ1-1, with D hard to call. V shed 7 bases and J shed 6 bases, with 15 bases lying between them. The CDR3 runs to 13 residues. CDR3 sequence reads: CASNPVGGSEAFF. In nucleotides, the CDR3 is TGTGCCAGCAACCCGGTGGGTGGGTCTGAAGCTTTCTTT.

The J gene is TRBJ2-7, the V gene TRBV20-1, with TRBD2 as a possible D gene (6 bases). With 5 bases removed from V and 1 base from J, the gap between germline ends came to 12 bases. Looked up from germline, CDR1 is DFQATT and CDR2 is SNEGSKA (reference sequence). The CDR3 is 13 amino acids. CDR3 DNA: TGCAGTGCTGGGGGGTCTTGGTCCTACGAGCAGTACTTC. Its protein is CSAGGSWSYEQYF.

This clonotype was observed a handful of times. This chain links TRBV29-1 with TRBJ2-3; D tentatively fits TRBD1 or TRBD2 (5 bases each). V was cut by 3 bases and J by 5 bases, with 18 bases left in between. This CDR3 is 15 amino acids long. The V gene's germline CDR1 is SQVTM and CDR2 ANQGSEA. The CDR3 DNA sequence: TGCAGCGTTGATGGGGTGGGGGTTGACGGAGATACGCAGTATTTT. It specifies CSVDGVGVDGDTQYF.

This clonotype came up a few times. The chain combines TRBV2 with TRBJ2-7; 10 bases are shared with TRBD1. CDR3 length: 16 residues. Germline trimming cut 7 bases from V and 7 bases from J; bases unmatched to any gene: 16. Germline V gene lookup returns CDR1 SNHLY and CDR2 FYNNEI. CDR3 bases: TGTGCCAGCACCAAAGGCGAGGGGGACAGGGGAGGAGAGCAGTACTTC. Residues: CASTKGEGDRGGEQYF.

As DNA, the CDR3 is TGTGCCACCAGCAGGGCAGGGCAAGAGACCCAGTACTTC. It encodes CATSRAGQETQYF. The chain uses TRBV15 and TRBJ2-5; D perhaps matches TRBD1 (5 bases). The V end was cut by 3 bases, the J end by 2 bases, with 7 bases between. Germline CDR1 reads LNHNV; CDR2 reads YYDKDF (reference sequence). The CDR3 has 13 residues.

The chain is built from TRBV20-1 and TRBJ2-1, with a possible D match to TRBD1 (5 bases). Trimming shortened V by 0 bases and J by 8 bases, and 8 bases separated the two germline ends. The CDR3 totals 12 residues. Germline loops: CDR1 DFQATT, CDR2 SNEGSKA (reference sequence). The CDR3, as DNA: TGCAGTGCTAGAGACAGGGTGTATGAGCAGTTCTTC. It specifies CSARDRVYEQFF.

This clonotype was seen only a few times. This chain joins TRBV7-6 and TRBJ2-1; tentatively, D is TRBD1 (5 bases). V gave up 5 bases and J gave up 1 base, with 9 bases separating them. CDR3 size: 14 residues. Germline-derived CDR1 and CDR2 are SGHVS and FNYEAQ. This CDR3 reads CASSPRVSYNEQFF. The DNA of the CDR3 is TGTGCCAGCAGCCCCAGGGTTTCCTACAATGAGCAGTTCTTC.

CDR3 sequence reads: CASRSSGLGDTQYF. CDR3 DNA: TGTGCCAGCAGGTCGAGTGGTCTAGGAGATACGCAGTATTTT. This rearrangement joins TRBV7-3 to TRBJ2-3; unclear D gene. V dropped 6 bases and J dropped 5 bases, with 15 bases sitting between them. The CDR3 runs to 14 residues. Germline lookup yields CDR1 SGHTA and CDR2 FQGTGA.

This clonotype has just one count. The V and J genes are TRBV27 and TRBJ1-1; TRBD1 is a possible D gene (6 bases). Germline V gene sequence: CDR1 MNHEY, CDR2 SMNVEV (reference sequence). V was clipped by 5 bases and J by 11 bases, with 15 bases between them. This CDR3 is 12 amino acids long. The CDR3 bases are TGTGCCAGCAGTCGAGGGGGGGGGAAGGCTTTCTTT. It translates to CASSRGGGKAFF.

The gene calls are TRBV3-1 and TRBJ2-3, with TRBD2 identical over 11 bases. The V segment lost 4 bases and the J segment 4 bases; nucleotides outside the gene matches: 13. The CDR3 loop spans 18 amino acids. Germline V lookup: CDR1 LGHDT, CDR2 YNNKEL (reference sequence). The CDR3 DNA reads TGTGCCAGCAGCCCACGCTTAGCGGGGGGGCTGTCAGCAGATACGCAGTATTTT. It specifies CASSPRLAGGLSADTQYF.

The chain carries TRBV5-5 and TRBJ2-7, with 9 bases identical to TRBD1. This CDR3 has 15 residues. The V gene's germline CDR1 is SGHKS and CDR2 YYEKEE (reference sequence). V gave up 4 bases and J gave up 3 bases; unmatched junction bases: 8. Written as DNA, the CDR3 is TGTGCCAGCAGCGCAGGACAGGGGACCGTCTACGAGCAGTACTTC. This translates into CASSAGQGTVYEQYF. Filled out from reference TRBV5-5 and TRBJ2-7, the complete variable domain reads DAGVTQSPTHLIKTRGQQVTLRCSPISGHKSVSWYQQVLGQGPQFIFQYYEKEERGRGNFPDRFSARQFPNYSSELNVNALLLGDSALYLCASSAGQGTVYEQYFGPGTRLTVT.

This clonotype was seen more than once but under ten times. V is TRBV6-1 and J is TRBJ1-4; D not certain. Germline V gene data show CDR1 as MNHNS and CDR2 as SASEGT. CDR3 length equals 14 residues. The V end lost 3 bases, the J end lost 6 bases, and 11 bases lay between the germline ends. In DNA form, the CDR3 reads TGTGCCAGCAGTGACGGCCGCATCGATGAAAAACTGTTTTTT. Translating it yields CASSDGRIDEKLFF.

The chain uses TRBV4-1 and TRBJ2-7, with 7 bases lining up with TRBD1. Per the germline V gene, CDR1 is MGHRA and CDR2 is YSYEKL. The ends lost 3 bases at V and 2 bases at J; junction bases unmatched: 4. This CDR3 contains 14 residues. The CDR3 spells CASSQGQLTYEQYF. The CDR3 coding sequence is TGCGCCAGCAGCCAGGGACAGCTTACCTACGAGCAGTACTTC.

The J gene is TRBJ2-7, the V gene TRBV28; D possibly corresponds to TRBD1 (5 bases). The length of the CDR3 is 12 residues. The V gene's germline CDR1 is MDHEN and CDR2 SYDVKM. V lost 11 bases and J 2 bases, leaving 13 bases between the germline ends. The CDR3 protein is CAGALDTYEQYF. The DNA for the CDR3 is TGTGCCGGCGCGCTGGACACCTACGAGCAGTACTTC.

V and J are TRBV5-4 and TRBJ2-2; D remains ambiguous. Looked up from germline, CDR1 is SGHNT and CDR2 is YYREEE (reference sequence). V lost 5 bases and J lost 1, with 6 bases in between. This CDR3 spans 13 amino acids. The CDR3, as DNA: TGTGCCAGCAGAGACATGAACACCGGGGAGCTGTTTTTT. Translation: CASRDMNTGELFF.

This clonotype has more than one count but fewer than ten. V is TRBV20-1 and J is TRBJ2-5; possibly TRBD1 for D (6 bases). The V gene's germline CDR1 is DFQATT and CDR2 SNEGSKA (reference sequence). Trimming pared 6 bases from V and 7 bases from J, leaving 21 bases between. CDR3 length equals 14 residues. CDR3 sequence (DNA): TGCAGTGCGAGACTCCCAGGGGATACGGTGACCCAGTACTTC. Its translation is CSARLPGDTVTQYF.

This clonotype has more than one count but fewer than ten. The chain carries TRBV11-2 and TRBJ2-7, with D uncertain. Germline V gene lookup returns CDR1 SGHAT and CDR2 FQNNGV. The CDR3 is 16 amino acids. With 1 base removed from V and 2 bases from J, the gap between germline ends came to 15 bases. In nucleotides, the CDR3 is TGTGCCAGCAGCTTAGCGGGCAGGTCACCTACCTACGAGCAGTACTTC. This sequence encodes CASSLAGRSPTYEQYF.

This clonotype was detected a few times. This chain connects TRBV4-1 to TRBJ2-2; TRBD2 is a possible D gene (6 bases). This CDR3 has 18 residues. CDR1 and CDR2 (germline): MGHRA, YSYEKL. V was shortened by 1 base and J by 2 bases, with 17 bases between the two germline ends. The CDR3 loop reads CASSQVWGGGINTGELFF. For the CDR3, the DNA is TGCGCCAGCAGCCAAGTCTGGGGAGGAGGGATCAACACCGGGGAGCTGTTTTTT.

The chain employs TRBV29-1 and TRBJ2-2; D gene unclear. CDR3 length: 13 amino acids. Trimming cost V 4 bases and J 3 bases, with 9 bases left between them. Germline CDR1 is SQVTM and CDR2 is ANQGSEA. The CDR3, as DNA: TGCAGCGTTGGGGCCGCCTACACCGGGGAGCTGTTTTTT. Residues: CSVGAAYTGELFF.

The rearrangement joins TRBV28 to TRBJ2-5; D may match TRBD1 or TRBD2 (5 bases each). Germline loops: CDR1 MDHEN, CDR2 SYDVKM. V was cut by 5 bases and J by 2 bases, with 12 bases left in between. The CDR3 length is 14 residues. CDR3 sequence reads: CASSLPGPQETQYF. CDR3 coding DNA: TGTGCCAGCAGTCTCCCGGGGCCTCAAGAGACCCAGTACTTC.